This T cell receptor (beta chain) was sequenced for a study of beta chain features in type 1 diabetes. CD4+ naive, central memory, regulatory and stem cell-like memory cells were sorted via CD45RO/CCR7/CD25/CD127/CD95/CD27. V lost 3 bases to trimming and J lost 6 bases; unmatched junction nucleotides: 4. The germline V gene has CDR1 GTSNPN and CDR2 SVGIG (reference sequence). The CDR3 loop spans 12 amino acids. As for this clone: Its antigen is unidentified.

The study's findings and limits: All four CD4+ subsets from Type 1 diabetes patients carried moderately but significantly shorter TCRB CDR3s.

The isolated RNA, all of it, was reverse transcribed, so expressed TCRB transcripts were what got sequenced. Some clones are missing from TCRdb's copy, which holds only in-frame ones; the method was immunoSEQ multiplex PCR. The sample carries over 650,000 clones, 11% to 15% recorded once. The sample taken for sequencing was naive CD4+ T cells from blood. This TCR was recovered from a man between 18 and 29 years old with type 1 diabetes. The gene calls are TRBV30 and TRBJ1-2, with 7 bases identical to TRBD1. The CDR3 bases are TGTGCCTGGAGGCCGACAGGGAATGGCTACACCTTC. As protein: CAWRPTGNGYTF.